Below, 7 T cell receptor beta chains from the same sample are listed, as sequenced in a study of blood T cell repertoires in COVID-19 (TCRdb year 2020). Receptor libraries were prepared by the immunoSEQ multiplex PCR assay. TCRdb limited this immuneACCESS table to in-frame rearrangements with V and J called. A share of clones is missing; checked studies link under half to unresolved V genes, and the rest is unexplained. For this sample the table gives 200,000 to 250,000 clones, of which roughly 83% were detected only once. The ten largest clones take up 2% to 3% of the sample. Sequences were obtained from peripheral blood. The origin of the receptors is a woman aged 65 to 85 with active or convalescent COVID-19.

The V and J genes are TRBV19 and TRBJ1-2; D is possibly TRBD1 (5 bases). Germline loops: CDR1 LNHDA, CDR2 SQIVND (reference sequence). The CDR3 is 16 amino acids. V lost 6 bases, J lost 1 base, and 18 bases lay in between. The CDR3 loop is CASRPRGDWVNYGYTF. The CDR3 DNA sequence: TGTGCCAGTAGGCCCCGAGGGGACTGGGTTAACTATGGCTACACCTTC.

A single count supports this clone. The rearrangement joins TRBV6-5 to TRBJ1-3; D gene unclear. Trimming stripped 8 bases from V and 1 base from J, with 15 bases between. Germline CDR1 MNHEY, CDR2 SVGAGI. This CDR3 contains 15 residues. The CDR3 region is CASARAPGSGNTIYF. CDR3 in DNA: TGTGCCAGCGCGAGGGCCCCGGGTTCTGGAAACACCATATATTTT.

The chain links TRBV20-1 to TRBJ1-2; the D gene is possibly TRBD1 (6 bases). Germline lookup yields CDR1 DFQATT and CDR2 SNEGSKA (reference sequence). The CDR3 is 16 residues long. V lost 3 bases, J lost 8 bases, and 25 bases lay in between. The CDR3 here is CSASRRPMTGQIGYTF. The CDR3 region has the DNA TGCAGTGCTAGTAGGCGGCCGATGACAGGACAAATAGGCTACACCTTC.

The genes are TRBV27 and TRBJ2-7; TRBD1 is a possible D gene (6 bases). There are 12 residues in the CDR3. Trimming took off 5 bases at V and 1 base at J, with 6 bases between the two ends. CDR1 and CDR2 from the germline V gene are MNHEY and SMNVEV (reference sequence). The CDR3 DNA sequence: TGTGCCAGCAGTAGGGGGTCCTACGAGCAGTACTTC. Protein product: CASSRGSYEQYF.

This clone was recorded a few times. The chain uses TRBV9 and TRBJ2-7; 7 positions match TRBD2. The CDR3 is 15 residues long. The V and J ends lost 5 bases and 2 bases, in that order; junction bases with no gene match: 10. Germline CDR1 reads SGDLS; CDR2 reads YYNGEE. CDR3 residues: CASSPSYRGAYEQYF. The DNA for the CDR3 is TGTGCCAGCAGTCCCTCGTACCGGGGGGCCTACGAGCAGTACTTC.

This chain uses TRBV21-1 with TRBJ2-5; no DNA check was done on the table's D call, TRBD1. TRBV21-1 is listed as a pseudogene. The CDR3 totals 13 residues. CDR3 bases: TGTGCCAGCAGCAAAGAGACAGGGGAGACCCAGTACTTC. Residues: CASSKETGETQYF.

This chain links TRBV3-1 (or the pseudogene TRBV3-2) with TRBJ2-1; 7 bases align to TRBD1. V shed 4 bases, J shed 5 bases, and the junction held 20 bases outside the gene matches. CDR1 LGHDT and CDR2 YNNKEL come from the germline V gene (reference sequence). CDR3 size: 19 residues. The CDR3 loop reads CASSPTVAGRGKFNNEQFF. CDR3 coding DNA: TGTGCCAGCAGCCCTACAGTGGCCGGCAGGGGGAAATTCAACAATGAGCAGTTCTTC.